The present entry profiles one TCR beta chain with its context. The ends were cut back, 11 bases at V and 4 bases at J, with 17 bases in the middle. CDR1 is MNHEY, CDR2 SVGAGI, per germline. The CDR3 is made up of 13 amino acids. These data are taken from a study of T cell responses to AZD1222 COVID-19 vaccine. The data were produced by immunoSEQ multiplex PCR, yet TCRdb's version contains in-frame clones alone and is incomplete. The profile covers hundreds of thousands of clones, with approximately 94% appearing a single time and around 1% taken by the ten largest. The receptor's source is an adult in good health. This chain connects TRBV6-5 to TRBJ1-1; TRBD1 might be the D (5 bases). Specimen: peripheral blood, collected on day 0 of MenACWY control vaccination. In DNA form, the CDR3 reads TGTGCCGCCCGGGGGGTCATGTTCACTGAAGCTTTCTTT. This translates into CAARGVMFTEAFF.